The clone carrying this T cell receptor (beta chain) occurred a few times. One entry per CDR3 protein results from TCRdb running MiXCR on the 5' RACE reads. The sample has 95,000 to 110,000 distinct CDR3 sequences, roughly 11% seen once. These data come from a study of early T cells in non-severe SARS-CoV-2 infection. CDR1 is GTSNPN, CDR2 SVGIG, per germline (reference sequence). This CDR3 has 10 amino acids. The V end was cut by 5 bases, the J end by 3 bases, with 2 bases between. This rearrangement joins TRBV30 to TRBJ1-3; D unresolved. Material: whole blood. This clonotype was sampled from an adult who was a healthcare worker with PCR-confirmed SARS-CoV-2 infection or an uninfected control (not recorded which). The CDR3 DNA reads TGTGCCTGGCGTGGAAACACCATATATTTT. Its protein product is CAWRGNTIYF.